Included here is one T cell receptor (beta chain) sequence, with context. What it recognizes is unknown. TCRdb keeps only in-frame clones here, not all; method: immunoSEQ multiplex PCR. The sample consists of about 110,000 clones, around 90% of them appearing once. This sample stems from a study of T cell responses to AZD1222 COVID-19 vaccine. General study findings and limits: Distributed over spike, vaccine-associated CD4 TCRs predominated at 160-218 and 743-854.

Trimming removed 3 bases at V and 2 bases at J, with 7 bases between. Germline V gene sequence: CDR1 SEHNR, CDR2 FQNEAQ (reference sequence). The CDR3 has 14 amino acids. Sequencing was performed on peripheral blood, taken on day 0 of MenACWY control vaccination. This chain connects TRBV7-9 to TRBJ1-4; no clear D. This receptor was taken from an adult in good health. CDR3 DNA sequence: TGTGCCAGCAGCTTTGGGGTGACTAATGAAAAACTGTTTTTT. It translates to CASSFGVTNEKLFF.